This is a list of T cell receptor beta chains from one sample in a study of blood T cell repertoires in COVID-19. The table came from immunoSEQ multiplex PCR; TCRdb's copy has only in-frame clones and leaves some out. This table has about 260,000 clones, 88% appearing once. What was sequenced was peripheral blood. The receptors come from a woman in her thirties with COVID-19, enrolled during active disease. Each CDR3 is given with its conserved first and last residue. The D gene is left open where the match is weak. The size entry is marked missing in some rows and otherwise reads once, few, many or a size class.

CASSLDQGQGVRNQPQHF | TGTGCCAGCAGCTTAGATCAGGGGCAGGGGGTTCGCAATCAGCCCCAGCATTTT | TRBJ1-5 | . | TRBV11-2 | 18 | TRBD1
CASSLAGTTYEQYF | TGTGCCAGCAGCTTAGCGGGGACAACCTACGAGCAGTACTTC | TRBJ2-7 | . | TRBV11-1 | 14 | .
CASSYRATNEKLFF | TGTGCCAGCAGTTACCGTGCGACTAATGAAAAACTGTTTTTT | TRBJ1-4 | once | TRBV6-5 | 14 | .
CASSLWETTGELFF | TGTGCCAGCAGCTTGTGGGAGACCACCGGGGAGCTGTTTTTT | TRBJ2-2 | . | TRBV5-4 | 14 | .
CASSLGQAQETQYF | TGTGCCAGCAGTTTAGGACAGGCACAAGAGACCCAGTACTTC | TRBJ2-5 | few | TRBV6-5 | 14 | TRBD1
CASSLSGALSEQFF | TGTGCCAGCAGCTTAAGCGGTGCCCTTTCTGAGCAGTTCTTC | TRBJ2-1 | . | TRBV7-9 | 14 | .
CASSRLARTTQYF | TGTGCCAGCAGCCGACTAGCCAGAACTACGCAGTATTTT | TRBJ2-3 | . | TRBV14 | 13 | TRBD2
CASSSGGNRPQHF | TGTGCCAGCAGTTCCGGGGGGAATCGGCCCCAGCATTTT | TRBJ1-5 | . | TRBV2 | 13 | .
CASTPTRDYYGYTF | TGTGCCAGTACTCCCACCCGAGACTACTATGGCTACACCTTC | TRBJ1-2 | . | TRBV19 | 14 | .
CASSPLERQSENIQYF | TGTGCCAGCTCACCATTGGAGCGGCAGAGTGAAAACATTCAGTACTTC | TRBJ2-4 | . | TRBV18 | 16 | .
CASSPGLAGIEQYF | TGTGCCAGCAGCCCTGGACTAGCGGGGATCGAGCAGTACTTC | TRBJ2-7 | . | TRBV13 | 14 | TRBD2
CASSGQGSTEAFF | TGCGCCAGCAGTGGACAGGGGTCGACTGAAGCTTTCTTT | TRBJ1-1 | . | TRBV10-2 | 13 | TRBD1
CASSLRAGAGVYEQYF | TGTGCCAGCAGCTTAAGGGCAGGGGCGGGGGTCTACGAGCAGTACTTC | TRBJ2-7 | . | TRBV5-6 | 16 | .
CASSRVRGYEQYF | TGTGCCAGCAGCCGAGTAAGGGGATACGAGCAGTACTTC | TRBJ2-7 | . | TRBV14 | 13 | .
CASSLGRNTEAFF | TGTGCCAGCAGCTTAGGGAGAAACACTGAAGCTTTCTTT | TRBJ1-1 | . | TRBV7-2 | 13 | .
CSAGLAGQFF | TGCAGTGCAGGACTAGCTGGGCAGTTCTTC | TRBJ2-1 | . | TRBV20-1 | 10 | TRBD2
CASSQVAGTDQPQHF | TGTGCCAGCAGCCAAGTCGCTGGGACAGATCAGCCCCAGCATTTT | TRBJ1-5 | . | TRBV3-1/TRBV3-2 | 15 | TRBD1
CASSIDPGTQLFF | TGTGCCAGTAGTATAGATCCCGGGACACAACTGTTTTTT | TRBJ1-4 | . | TRBV19 | 13 | .
CASSFGLPYEQYF | TGTGCCAGCAGTTTTGGACTTCCCTACGAGCAGTACTTC | TRBJ2-7 | once | TRBV27 | 13 | .
CASSPSGGTDTQYF | TGTGCCAGCAGCCCGAGCGGGGGCACAGATACGCAGTATTTT | TRBJ2-3 | . | TRBV7-3 | 14 | TRBD2
CASRRTGFVYEQYF | TGTGCCAGCAGGCGGACAGGGTTTGTCTACGAGCAGTACTTC | TRBJ2-7 | . | TRBV6-5 | 14 | TRBD1
CAWSVGQGYEQYF | TGTGCCTGGAGTGTTGGACAGGGGTACGAGCAGTACTTC | TRBJ2-7 | . | TRBV30 | 13 | TRBD1
CASSSGQGWTTEAFF | TGTGCCAGCAGCTCCGGACAGGGTTGGACCACTGAAGCTTTCTTT | TRBJ1-1 | . | TRBV28 | 15 | TRBD1
CASTYSGVSTDTQYF | TGTGCCAGCACCTATAGCGGGGTGAGCACAGATACGCAGTATTTT | TRBJ2-3 | . | TRBV28 | 15 | TRBD2
CATSDPRGVPRAGTDTQYF | TGTGCCACCAGTGACCCCCGCGGAGTTCCCAGGGCAGGCACAGATACGCAGTATTTT | TRBJ2-3 | . | TRBV24-1 | 19 | .
CASSYRRAGDQSEQYF | TGTGCCAGCAGTTACCGAAGAGCGGGAGATCAGTCCGAGCAGTACTTC | TRBJ2-7 | . | TRBV6-5 | 16 | TRBD2
CAAEGTSGDDTQYF | TGTGCCGCGGAGGGGACTAGCGGGGATGATACGCAGTATTTT | TRBJ2-3 | . | TRBV24-1 | 14 | TRBD2
CASRGTDEKLFF | TGTGCCAGCAGGGGGACAGACGAAAAACTGTTTTTT | TRBJ1-4 | . | TRBV6-1 | 12 | TRBD1
CASSLGQGRWKESEAFF | TGTGCCAGCAGTTTAGGACAGGGTCGATGGAAAGAATCTGAAGCTTTCTTT | TRBJ1-1 | . | TRBV28 | 17 | TRBD1
CASSPGTGDYEQYF | TGCGCCAGCAGCCCAGGGACAGGAGACTACGAGCAGTACTTC | TRBJ2-7 | . | TRBV4-3 | 14 | TRBD1
CASSEKWERWETQYF | TGTGCCAGCAGTGAAAAGTGGGAGAGGTGGGAGACCCAGTACTTC | TRBJ2-5 | once | TRBV25-1 | 15 | .
CASSLGIQGHNNQPQHF | TGTGCCAGCAGCTTGGGCATACAGGGACATAACAATCAGCCCCAGCATTTT | TRBJ1-5 | . | TRBV5-5 | 17 | .
CASSERSGQGPWDEQFF | TGTGCCAGCAGTGAAAGAAGTGGACAGGGGCCTTGGGATGAGCAGTTCTTC | TRBJ2-1 | . | TRBV2 | 17 | TRBD1
CASSPLPGLAGAPHYEQYF | TGTGCCAGCAGTCCTCTTCCTGGACTAGCGGGAGCACCTCATTACGAGCAGTACTTC | TRBJ2-7 | . | TRBV6-6 | 19 | TRBD2
CASSIRDSSYNEQFF | TGTGCCAGCAGTATCCGGGACAGCTCCTACAATGAGCAGTTCTTC | TRBJ2-1 | . | TRBV6-2/TRBV6-3 | 15 | TRBD1
CASSDRGLQPQHF | TGTGCCAGCAGCGACAGGGGGCTCCAGCCCCAGCATTTT | TRBJ1-5 | . | TRBV27 | 13 | TRBD1
CASSAQGWSSPLHF | TGTGCCAGCAGTGCCCAGGGTTGGAGCTCACCCCTCCACTTT | TRBJ1-6 | . | TRBV2 | 14 | .